The clone carrying this T cell receptor (beta chain) was observed a single time. The antigen is not known. For the second PCR, which ran for 7 to 11 cycles, a sample-barcoded 5' primer and a J-beta primer mix were used. Each CDR3 protein is one row after TCRdb ran MiXCR on the 5' RACE reads. The data contain about a million distinct CDR3 sequences, roughly 51% of them singletons. Per-sample yields of isolated PBMCs were at least 7 million. V lost 4 bases to trimming and J lost 5 bases, with 17 bases between them. The CDR3 extends over 16 amino acids. Germline assignment: CDR1 LGHNA and CDR2 YNFKEQ. This entry is derived from a study of blood T cells in healthy people across ages. Study observations and caveats: Estimated diversity across one million T cells was deemed an underestimate.

The chain joins TRBV4-2 to TRBJ2-2; D remains ambiguous. Sequencing was done on a sample of blood. This clonotype originated in a woman between 55 and 75 years old in good health. The CDR3 region is CASSLPAALRTGELFF. CDR3 DNA sequence: TGTGCCAGCAGCCTACCGGCAGCCCTCCGAACCGGGGAGCTGTTTTTT.